The rows below give T cell receptor beta chains drawn from one sample of a study of vaccination effects on CD4 cells after COVID-19. Their cognate antigens are unknown. TCRdb's copy holds only in-frame clones and misses some; the assay was immunoSEQ multiplex PCR. The sample carries 40,000 to 55,000 clones, roughly 72% recorded once. The sample in question was CD4+ T cells from PBMCs cultured without peptide, obtained before COVID-19 vaccination. These TCRs come from a human donor who had a prior SARS-CoV-2 infection. The CDR3 runs from the conserved cysteine through the conserved F or W. D genes are given only for firm matches. Clone size is shown for a subset of rows, as once, few, many or a class of expanded clone.

clone_size | j_call | v_call | d_call | cdr3_aa | cdr3_nt
. | TRBJ1-6 | TRBV28 | . | CASSLRVGANSNSPLHF | TGTGCCAGCAGTTTAAGGGTAGGGGCTAACAGTAATTCACCCCTCCACTTT
few | TRBJ2-1 | TRBV5-1 | . | CASSLALGVDEQFF | TGCGCCAGCAGCTTGGCCCTCGGTGTAGATGAGCAGTTCTTC
once | TRBJ2-7 | TRBV19 | . | CASSRGRGYEQYF | TGTGCCAGTAGTAGGGGGCGAGGCTACGAGCAGTACTTC
few | TRBJ2-6 | TRBV7-2 | . | CASSLRVLSGANVLTF | TGTGCCAGCAGCTTGAGGGTTCTCTCTGGGGCCAACGTCCTGACTTTC
. | TRBJ2-7 | TRBV30 | . | CAWSTVARVQYF | TGTGCCTGGAGTACAGTGGCCCGAGTGCAGTACTTC
. | TRBJ2-7 | TRBV6-5 | TRBD1 | CASSYGDRGLPYEQYF | TGTGCCAGCAGTTACGGGGACAGGGGGCTTCCCTACGAGCAGTACTTC
. | TRBJ1-6 | TRBV13 | . | CASSSTGRALHF | TGTGCCAGCAGCTCAACAGGGAGGGCCCTCCACTTT
. | TRBJ2-7 | TRBV6-1 | TRBD1 | CASRTDRASYEQYF | TGTGCCAGCAGGACGGACAGGGCGTCCTACGAGCAGTACTTC
few | TRBJ2-2 | TRBV5-1 | . | CASSPLDRAGELFF | TGCGCCAGCAGCCCGTTAGACCGCGCCGGGGAGCTGTTTTTT
. | TRBJ2-7 | TRBV27 | . | CASSLTGGAGYEQYF | TGTGCCAGCAGTTTAACGGGGGGCGCGGGCTACGAGCAGTACTTC
. | TRBJ2-1 | TRBV4-1 | TRBD2 | CASSQDEAGGYNEQFF | TGCGCCAGCAGCCAAGATGAAGCGGGAGGCTACAATGAGCAGTTCTTC
. | TRBJ1-2 | TRBV19 | . | CASSIYYGYTF | TGTGCCAGTAGTATATACTATGGCTACACCTTC
. | TRBJ1-2 | TRBV18 | . | CASSPLRPNYGYTF | TGTGCCAGCTCACCACTTAGACCAAACTATGGCTACACCTTC
. | TRBJ1-1 | TRBV19 | . | CASSPPRWLNTEAFF | TGTGCCAGTAGTCCGCCCCGGTGGTTGAACACTGAAGCTTTCTTT
. | TRBJ2-7 | TRBV5-4 | . | CASSLDPSSYEQYF | TGTGCCAGCAGCTTGGATCCTAGCTCCTACGAGCAGTACTTC
. | TRBJ2-3 | TRBV10-3 | TRBD1 | CAIGAQGTDTQYF | TGTGCCATCGGAGCACAGGGGACAGATACGCAGTATTTT
once | TRBJ2-3 | TRBV3-1/TRBV3-2 | . | CASSPNRLSTDTQYF | TGTGCCAGCAGCCCCAACAGGTTGAGCACAGATACGCAGTATTTT
. | TRBJ2-5 | TRBV29-1 | TRBD2 | CSVDRGVRETQYF | TGCAGCGTTGACCGGGGGGTGCGAGAGACCCAGTACTTC
few | TRBJ2-2 | TRBV29-1 | . | CSVSPGLPGELFF | TGCAGCGTTTCCCCCGGACTTCCCGGGGAGCTGTTTTTT
. | TRBJ2-7 | TRBV5-1 | TRBD1 | CASRETGGNEQYF | TGCGCCAGCAGGGAAACAGGGGGCAACGAGCAGTACTTC
. | TRBJ2-3 | TRBV4-2 | TRBD2 | CASSQEVWGTSGLFTQYF | TGTGCCAGCAGCCAAGAGGTTTGGGGGACTAGCGGACTATTTACGCAGTATTTT
. | TRBJ1-2 | TRBV2 | . | CASSDIGADNYGYTF | TGTGCCAGCAGCGACATAGGCGCGGATAACTATGGCTACACCTTC
few | TRBJ2-7 | TRBV12-1 | . | CASSSGQSYEQYF | TGTGCCAGCAGCTCGGGACAGTCCTACGAGCAGTACTTC
. | TRBJ2-7 | TRBV7-2 | . | CASSLDRGRQYF | TGTGCCAGCAGCTTAGACCGGGGGCGTCAGTACTTC
. | TRBJ2-5 | TRBV9 | . | CASSVVLGGPWETQYF | TGTGCCAGCAGCGTAGTGTTGGGGGGGCCGTGGGAGACCCAGTACTTC
. | TRBJ2-2 | TRBV7-9 | TRBD1 | CASSLGLIGQGTGELFF | TGTGCCAGCAGCTTAGGTCTCATAGGACAGGGCACCGGGGAGCTGTTTTTT
. | TRBJ2-7 | TRBV2 | . | CASSVVYEQYF | TGTGCCAGCAGTGTGGTTTATGAGCAGTACTTC
. | TRBJ2-1 | TRBV7-2 | . | CASSRDRIGQFF | TGTGCCAGCAGCCGCGACAGGATTGGGCAGTTCTTC
. | TRBJ1-1 | TRBV5-1 | . | CASSLDNSQGTEAFF | TGCGCCAGCAGCTTGGACAACTCTCAGGGCACTGAAGCTTTCTTT
few | TRBJ1-1 | TRBV19 | . | CASSLRPAGNTEAFF | TGTGCCAGTAGTCTACGCCCGGCCGGAAACACTGAAGCTTTCTTT
. | TRBJ2-5 | TRBV2 | . | CASIRERSSETQYF | TGTGCCAGCATCCGCGAGCGGAGTTCAGAGACCCAGTACTTC
once | TRBJ2-2 | TRBV5-6 | TRBD1 | CASSLGTGGYTGELFF | TGTGCCAGCAGCTTGGGGACAGGGGGATACACCGGGGAGCTGTTTTTT
few | TRBJ2-1 | TRBV30 | TRBD2 | CAWRPGTSGRFGEQFF | TGTGCCTGGAGGCCCGGGACTAGCGGGAGGTTCGGTGAGCAGTTCTTC
. | TRBJ1-1 | TRBV7-9 | TRBD1 | CASTNRGPYNTEAFF | TGTGCCAGCACCAACAGGGGGCCTTATAACACTGAAGCTTTCTTT
. | TRBJ2-3 | TRBV7-3 | TRBD2 | CASSQTSGSTDTQYF | TGTGCCAGCAGTCAAACTAGCGGTAGCACAGATACGCAGTATTTT
. | TRBJ2-2 | TRBV12-5 | TRBD2 | CASGLGTSGIVGELFF | TGTGCTAGTGGTTTGGGGACTAGCGGGATTGTCGGGGAGCTGTTTTTT
. | TRBJ2-7 | TRBV3-1/TRBV3-2 | TRBD2 | CASSQVIAGGSEQYF | TGTGCCAGCAGCCAAGTGATAGCGGGAGGAAGCGAGCAGTACTTC
. | TRBJ1-1 | TRBV6-1 | . | CASSEEGRNTEAFF | TGTGCCAGCAGTGAAGAGGGGAGGAACACTGAAGCTTTCTTT
. | TRBJ2-1 | TRBV11-2 | TRBD2 | CASSGLLAGSYNEQFF | TGTGCCAGCAGCGGATTACTAGCGGGGTCCTACAATGAGCAGTTCTTC
. | TRBJ2-1 | TRBV4-3 | TRBD2 | CASSHQLAGESNEQFF | TGCGCCAGCAGCCACCAGCTAGCGGGAGAAAGCAATGAGCAGTTCTTC
once | TRBJ1-1 | TRBV7-6 | . | CASSLISGGPNTEAFF | TGTGCCAGCAGCTTAATATCCGGGGGCCCGAACACTGAAGCTTTCTTT
few | TRBJ2-1 | TRBV5-1 | . | CASSLGEWYNEQFF | TGCGCCAGCAGCTTGGGGGAGTGGTACAATGAGCAGTTCTTC
. | TRBJ1-2 | TRBV3-1/TRBV3-2 | . | CASSQTWGPPYGYTF | TGTGCCAGCAGCCAAACATGGGGGCCTCCTTATGGCTACACCTTC
few | TRBJ1-1 | TRBV2 | . | CASRKESGEPNTEAFF | TGTGCCAGCAGGAAGGAATCGGGGGAACCGAATACTGAAGCTTTCTTT
. | TRBJ1-1 | TRBV7-2 | . | CASSLTRGADAEAFF | TGTGCCAGCAGCTTGACGAGGGGGGCGGACGCTGAAGCTTTCTTT
. | TRBJ2-1 | TRBV11-1 | . | CASTRSRQLEQFF | TGTGCCAGCACCCGATCGAGACAACTTGAGCAGTTCTTC